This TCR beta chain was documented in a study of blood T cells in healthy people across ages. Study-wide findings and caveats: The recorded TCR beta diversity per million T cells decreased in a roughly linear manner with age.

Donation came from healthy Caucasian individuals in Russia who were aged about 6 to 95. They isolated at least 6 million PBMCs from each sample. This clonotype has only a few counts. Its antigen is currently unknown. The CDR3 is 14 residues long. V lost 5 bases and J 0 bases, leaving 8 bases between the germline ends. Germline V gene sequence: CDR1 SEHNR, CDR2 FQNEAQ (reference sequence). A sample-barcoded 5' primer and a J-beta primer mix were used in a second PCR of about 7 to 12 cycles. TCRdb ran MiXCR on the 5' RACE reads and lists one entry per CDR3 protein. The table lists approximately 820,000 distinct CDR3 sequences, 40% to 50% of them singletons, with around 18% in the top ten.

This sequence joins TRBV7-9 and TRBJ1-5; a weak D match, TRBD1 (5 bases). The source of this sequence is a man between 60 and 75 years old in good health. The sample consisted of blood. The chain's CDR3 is CASSPDNSNQPQHF. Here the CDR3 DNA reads TGTGCCAGCAGCCCGGACAATAGCAATCAGCCCCAGCATTTT.